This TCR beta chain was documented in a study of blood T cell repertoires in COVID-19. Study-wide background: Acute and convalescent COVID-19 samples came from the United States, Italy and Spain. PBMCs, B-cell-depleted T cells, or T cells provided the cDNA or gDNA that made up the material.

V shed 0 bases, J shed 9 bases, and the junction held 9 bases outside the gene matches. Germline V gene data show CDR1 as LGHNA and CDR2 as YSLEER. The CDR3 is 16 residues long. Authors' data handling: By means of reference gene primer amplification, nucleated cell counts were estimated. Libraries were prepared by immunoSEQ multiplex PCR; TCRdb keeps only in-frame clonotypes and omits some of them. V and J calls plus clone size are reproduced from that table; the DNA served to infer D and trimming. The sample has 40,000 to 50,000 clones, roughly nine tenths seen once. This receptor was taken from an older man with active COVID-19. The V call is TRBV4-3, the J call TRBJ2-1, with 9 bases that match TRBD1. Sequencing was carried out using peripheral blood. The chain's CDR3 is CASSQEEVQGAGEQFF. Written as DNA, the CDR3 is TGCGCCAGCAGCCAAGAGGAAGTACAGGGGGCAGGTGAGCAGTTCTTC.